This T cell receptor beta chain stems from a study of shared clonotypes between healthy human individuals. This clone showed up just once. Its antigen is unidentified. Study outcomes and limitations: A generally larger estimated richness was seen in naive subsets than in memory subsets. Relative to clonotypes present in all four donors, those not shared had lower generation probabilities.

Selected positively for CCR7 and CD45RO-negative, naive CD8 cells excluded terminally differentiated effector memory CD45RA+ cells. Everyone who donated was a Caucasian adult who lived in Nashville, Tennessee. CDR1 is MRHNA and CDR2 is SNTAGT in the germline V gene. Trimming took off 6 bases at V and 5 bases at J, with 22 bases between the two ends. This CDR3 contains 16 residues. The material for each subset, its genomic DNA, was split evenly across several immunoSEQ plates. Assay used: immunoSEQ multiplex PCR; TCRdb lists only in-frame clones, some missing. Of nearly 2 million clones in the sample, about 95% were seen once.

The gene calls are TRBV6-4 and TRBJ2-5; tentatively, D is TRBD2 (5 bases). The sequenced sample consisted of naive CD8+ T cells sorted from blood. The clonotype originates from a man between 18 and 35 years old in good health. In nucleotides, the CDR3 is TGTGCCAGCAGCCGTCCCTGGGTCTGCGGGTCGGAGACCCAGTACTTC. Amino acid sequence: CASSRPWVCGSETQYF.